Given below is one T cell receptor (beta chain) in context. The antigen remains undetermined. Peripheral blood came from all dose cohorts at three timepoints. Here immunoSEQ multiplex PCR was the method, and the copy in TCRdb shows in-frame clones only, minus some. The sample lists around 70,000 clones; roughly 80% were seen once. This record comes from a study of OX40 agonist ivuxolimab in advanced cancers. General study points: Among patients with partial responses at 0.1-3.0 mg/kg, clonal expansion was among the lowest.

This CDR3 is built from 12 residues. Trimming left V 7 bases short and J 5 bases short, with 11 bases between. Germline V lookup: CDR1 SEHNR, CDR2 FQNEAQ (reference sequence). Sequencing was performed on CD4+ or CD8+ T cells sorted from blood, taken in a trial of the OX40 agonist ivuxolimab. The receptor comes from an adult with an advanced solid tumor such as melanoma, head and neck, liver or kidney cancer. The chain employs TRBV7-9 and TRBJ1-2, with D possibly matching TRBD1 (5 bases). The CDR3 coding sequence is TGTGCCAGCACCCCCGGGGCGTATGGCTACACCTTC. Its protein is CASTPGAYGYTF.